The sample holds one count of the clone carrying this T cell receptor (beta chain). These data come from a study of blood T cell repertoires in COVID-19. Germline CDR1 is MNHEY and CDR2 is SVGEGT. The CDR3 is 12 residues long. V dropped 4 bases and J dropped 11 bases, with 14 bases sitting between them. The table came from immunoSEQ multiplex PCR; TCRdb's copy has only in-frame clones and leaves some out. Here the sample spans about 44,000 clones, around 89% being singletons. The receptor comes from a man aged 65 to 85 with active COVID-19. Specimen: peripheral blood. The genes are TRBV6-2 or TRBV6-3 and TRBJ1-1, with D unresolved. CDR3 amino acids: CASSSSYFLAFF. CDR3 in DNA: TGTGCCAGCAGTTCCTCTTATTTTTTGGCTTTCTTT.